This paragraph covers one TCR beta chain sequence. As yet, its antigen is unknown. The data originate from a study of cytomegalovirus exposure and HLA in healthy donors. Trimming stripped 2 bases from V and 2 bases from J, with 12 bases between. The CDR3 has 15 residues. CDR1 is SGHAT, CDR2 FQDESV, per germline (reference sequence). 13 Jbeta primers and 60 Vbeta primers were used for the PCR. Clones were sequenced by immunoSEQ multiplex PCR, and TCRdb holds only the in-frame ones, with some missing. The sample has 200,000 or so clones, roughly 79% seen once. Findings of the study overall: Associated with cytomegalovirus, according to the listing, were 150 to 200 TCR beta chains.

The sequence came from a man younger than 35 in good health and CMV-seronegative. Specimen: PBMCs. This chain links TRBV11-1 with TRBJ2-5, with a tentative D call TRBD2 (6 bases). The CDR3 reads CASSLNPGEQETQYF. In DNA form, the CDR3 reads TGTGCCAGCAGCTTAAATCCGGGGGAACAAGAGACCCAGTACTTC.